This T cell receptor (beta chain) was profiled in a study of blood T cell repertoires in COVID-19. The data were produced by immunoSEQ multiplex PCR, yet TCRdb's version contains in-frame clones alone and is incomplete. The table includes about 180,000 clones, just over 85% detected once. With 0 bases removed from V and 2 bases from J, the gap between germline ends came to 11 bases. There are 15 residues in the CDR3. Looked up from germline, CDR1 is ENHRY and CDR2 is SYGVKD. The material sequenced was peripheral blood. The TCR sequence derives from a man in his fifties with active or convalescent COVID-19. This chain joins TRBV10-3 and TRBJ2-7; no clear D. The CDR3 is CAISESWRSTYEQYF. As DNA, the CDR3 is TGTGCCATCAGTGAGTCGTGGAGATCAACCTACGAGCAGTACTTC.